This TCR beta chain stems from a study of blood T cell repertoires in COVID-19. Across the study: Sample material is recorded as cDNA or gDNA derived from T cells, B-cell-depleted T cells, or PBMCs.

Only in-frame clones appear in the TCRdb table, and some are missing; sequencing was by immunoSEQ multiplex PCR. The sample lists some 370,000 clones; 80% to 85% were seen once. Between the trimmed V and J ends, which lost 0 bases and 10 bases, there was a span of 9 bases. Looked up from germline, CDR1 is LGHDT and CDR2 is YNNKEL (reference sequence). CDR3 length equals 12 residues. The rearrangement uses TRBV3-1 (or the pseudogene TRBV3-2) and TRBJ1-1, with D possibly matching TRBD1 (6 bases). The clonotype originates from a woman in her fifties or sixties who had recovered from COVID-19. Source material: PBMCs or T cells enriched from blood (not recorded which). The DNA for the CDR3 is TGTGCCAGCAGCCAAGAGGGCAGGGGAGCTTTCTTT. Its translation: CASSQEGRGAFF.